The clone carrying this T cell receptor (beta chain) ranks as medium-sized. Antigen: not known. This sample is part of a study of tumor-infiltrating lymphocytes in primary liver carcinoma. Study background: Roughly 3.5 to 8 million productive TCRbeta reads were obtained per sample, with similar numbers across tissue types.

The template, about 510 ng total RNA, yielded TCR beta cDNA made with a constant-region primer. Researchers made the TCR beta libraries by running three nested multiplex PCR rounds with slightly modified ARM-PCR. Using its own MiXCR run on the multiplex PCR reads, TCRdb lists one record per CDR3 protein. The data show about 92,000 distinct CDR3 sequences, just over 65% seen once. From unsorted bulk tissue weighing roughly 17-31 mg, DNA and RNA were co-extracted. Findings of the study overall: Whereas tumor region pairs overlapped more, tumor-adjacent and tumor-blood pairs overlapped less.

The sequence derives from a man aged 35 to 55 with primary liver carcinoma and hepatitis B virus infection. Sequenced: tumor-adjacent normal liver tissue.

The CDR3 DNA reads as TGTGCCAGCAGTCAGAATGTAAGGGGCGCGGGAAACATTCAGTACTTC. Amino acid sequence: CASSQNVRGAGNIQYF. This chain links TRBV11-2 with TRBJ2-4; perhaps D is TRBD1 or TRBD2 (5 bases each). Germline assignment: CDR1 SGHAT and CDR2 FQNNGV. CDR3 length equals 16 residues. The germline V and J ends were trimmed by 6 bases and 6 bases, with 21 bases remaining between them.